The 27 T cell receptor beta chains below were found in one sample sequenced in a study of blood T cell repertoires in COVID-19. Method: immunoSEQ multiplex PCR; TCRdb's copy keeps in-frame clones and lacks some. Of under 300,000 clones listed, around 88% are singletons. Source material: peripheral blood. Receptors originate from a man older than 75 with acute or convalescent COVID-19.

A few counts support this clone. The genes are TRBV27 and TRBJ1-5, with 8 bases aligning to TRBD1. This CDR3 has 15 amino acids. The ends lost 6 bases at V and 5 bases at J; junction bases unmatched: 9. The V gene's germline CDR1 is MNHEY and CDR2 SMNVEV (reference sequence). The DNA of the CDR3 is TGTGCCAGCAGGCCTGACAGGGGATGGGATCAGCCCCAGCATTTT. Translating gives CASRPDRGWDQPQHF.

V usage is TRBV27 and J usage is TRBJ2-5; TRBD1 matches at 9 bases. Trimming took 2 bases from V and 2 from J; bases not matched to a gene: 6. The germline V gene has CDR1 MNHEY and CDR2 SMNVEV (reference sequence). This CDR3 spans 16 amino acids. The CDR3 spells CASSLAGQGSQETQYF. The CDR3 bases are TGTGCCAGCAGTTTAGCGGGACAGGGCTCGCAAGAGACCCAGTACTTC.

The CDR3: CASSVNTGELFF. The CDR3 bases are TGCGCCAGCAGCGTCAACACCGGGGAGCTGTTTTTT. This chain connects TRBV10-1 to TRBJ2-2; no definite D call. Germline CDR1 and CDR2: WNHNN and SYGVQD (reference sequence). Trimming left V 6 bases short and J 2 bases short, with 4 bases between. The CDR3 runs 12 residues.

For the CDR3, the DNA is TGTGCCAGCAGCTTAGCGGGAGCACCAGATACGCAGTATTTT. It codes for CASSLAGAPDTQYF. This chain joins TRBV5-4 and TRBJ2-3, with TRBD2 matching over 8 bases. V trimming: 2 bases; J trimming: 4 bases; junction bases outside the gene matches: 3. This CDR3 region has 14 residues. Germline V gene data show CDR1 as SGHNT and CDR2 as YYREEE (reference sequence).

Worth noting for this clone: At the DNA level, this CDR3 is encoded by other sequences in the same sample as well. The V and J genes are TRBV19 and TRBJ2-1; 7 nucleotides match TRBD2. The J segment lost 2 bases and the V segment lost 3 bases, leaving 4 bases of the junction unmatched. The V gene's germline CDR1 is LNHDA and CDR2 SQIVND (reference sequence). This CDR3 has 15 residues. The chain's CDR3 is CASSIASGAYNEQFF. CDR3 sequence (DNA): TGTGCCAGTAGTATCGCGAGCGGGGCCTACAATGAGCAGTTCTTC.

The rearrangement links TRBV30 to TRBJ2-1; tentatively, D is TRBD2 (6 bases). CDR1 is GTSNPN, CDR2 SVGIG, per germline (reference sequence). This CDR3 has 16 amino acids. V lost 2 bases to trimming and J lost 2 bases, with 16 bases between them. CDR3 DNA: TGTGCCTGGAGTTCCCGGCGGGAACACACCTACAATGAGCAGTTCTTC. This gives the protein CAWSSRREHTYNEQFF.

The chain joins TRBV4-1 to TRBJ2-7; unclear D gene. Germline assignment: CDR1 MGHRA and CDR2 YSYEKL. The V end lost 0 bases, the J end lost 7 bases, and 10 bases lay between the germline ends. This CDR3 contains 13 residues. The chain's CDR3 is CASSQDGKREQYF. The DNA for the CDR3 is TGCGCCAGCAGCCAAGACGGCAAGAGGGAGCAGTACTTC.

This clone appeared a single time. The genes are TRBV20-1 and TRBJ2-7; D remains ambiguous. Per the germline V gene, CDR1 is DFQATT and CDR2 is SNEGSKA (reference sequence). The length of the CDR3 is 8 residues. CDR3 sequence reads: CRPGEQYF. CDR3 nucleotide sequence: TGCAGGCCCGGCGAGCAGTACTTC.

The chain joins TRBV14 to TRBJ1-3; D uncertain. The CDR3 totals 16 residues. V was shortened by 3 bases and J by 4 bases, with 16 bases between the two germline ends. The germline V gene has CDR1 SGHDN and CDR2 FVKESK. CDR3 residues: CASSHGNLINGNTIYF. In DNA, the CDR3 is TGTGCCAGCAGCCACGGTAACCTTATTAACGGAAACACCATATATTTT.

The V call is TRBV7-9, the J call TRBJ2-5, with D perhaps matching TRBD2 (6 bases). Germline V gene sequence: CDR1 SEHNR, CDR2 FQNEAQ (reference sequence). The CDR3 contains 15 residues. Trimming pared 5 bases from V and 9 bases from J, leaving 22 bases between. CDR3 protein: CASSPEGTGYTAQYF. The CDR3, as DNA: TGTGCCAGCAGCCCCGAGGGGACTGGGTACACGGCCCAGTACTTC.

The chain uses TRBV7-2 and TRBJ2-6; the match to TRBD1 covers 7 bases. Germline lookup yields CDR1 SGHTA and CDR2 FQGNSA. J was trimmed by 2 bases and V by 7 bases; bases with no gene match: 5. This CDR3 is 15 amino acids long. The CDR3 nucleotides are TGTGCCAGCAATCGACAGGGTCCTGGGGCCAACGTCCTGACTTTC. It codes for CASNRQGPGANVLTF.

The chain joins TRBV6-5 to TRBJ1-2; weak D call: TRBD1 (5 bases). Germline CDR1 and CDR2: MNHEY and SVGAGI. The V and J ends lost 0 bases and 2 bases respectively, with 10 bases between them. This CDR3 region has 15 residues. In nucleotides, the CDR3 is TGTGCCAGCAGTTACTCCTTGACAGAGAACTATGGCTACACCTTC. Translation: CASSYSLTENYGYTF.

This chain links TRBV28 with TRBJ2-1, with D possibly matching TRBD2 (6 bases). V shed 7 bases and J shed 15 bases, with 16 bases lying between them. This CDR3 is 11 amino acids long. Germline CDR1 is MDHEN and CDR2 is SYDVKM. The CDR3 sequence is CASTQAGSLFF. In DNA, the CDR3 is TGTGCCAGCACCCAGGCGGGATCTCTGTTCTTC.

The J gene is TRBJ2-7, the V gene TRBV9, with TRBD1 matching 7 bases. The CDR3 is 15 residues long. Germline V gene data show CDR1 as SGDLS and CDR2 as YYNGEE. Trimming took 5 bases from V and 0 from J; bases not matched to a gene: 8. CDR3 sequence reads: CASSKTGTLSYEQYF. In nucleotides, the CDR3 is TGTGCCAGCAGTAAGACAGGGACCCTCTCCTACGAGCAGTACTTC. Supplemented by reference TRBV9 and TRBJ2-7, the full variable domain reads DSGVTQTPKHLITATGQRVTLRCSPRSGDLSVYWYQQSLDQGLQFLIQYYNGEERAKGNILERFSAQQFPDLHSELNLSSLELGDSALYFCASSKTGTLSYEQYFGPGTRLTVT.

This clone was seen only a few times. V usage is TRBV18 and J usage is TRBJ2-1, with D maybe TRBD1 (6 bases). The CDR3 extends over 16 amino acids. Trimming took 0 bases from V and 6 from J, leaving 15 bases between them. From germline, CDR1 is KGHSH and CDR2 LQKENI. The CDR3 DNA follows: TGTGCCAGCTCACCACCAGGGGGAAACACCCTCAATGAGCAGTTCTTC. Its protein product is CASSPPGGNTLNEQFF.

This rearrangement joins TRBV4-1 to TRBJ2-1; perhaps TRBD1 as D (6 bases). This CDR3 region has 17 residues. Germline loops: CDR1 MGHRA, CDR2 YSYEKL. Deletions cut 4 bases from V and 2 bases from J, with 18 bases between. The CDR3 protein is CASSREPTGSPYNEQFF. CDR3 in DNA: TGCGCCAGCAGCCGAGAGCCTACAGGGTCCCCCTACAATGAGCAGTTCTTC.

The rearrangement joins TRBV5-4 to TRBJ1-2, with 7 bases that match TRBD1. J gave up 6 bases and V 0 bases, and 5 bases lay outside the gene matches. The CDR3 has 14 residues. The V gene's germline CDR1 is SGHNT and CDR2 YYREEE (reference sequence). The CDR3 sequence is CASSLVGTEDGYTF. Here the CDR3 DNA reads TGTGCCAGCAGCTTGGTCGGGACAGAGGATGGCTACACCTTC.

V usage is TRBV2 and J usage is TRBJ1-4; perhaps TRBD1 as D (5 bases). The CDR3 is 13 amino acids. CDR1 is SNHLY and CDR2 is FYNNEI in the germline V gene. The V end lost 5 bases, the J end lost 8 bases, and 12 bases lay between the germline ends. In DNA, the CDR3 is TGTGCCAGCAGTCCAGGGTTTTTAGAAAAACTGTTTTTT. Encoded protein: CASSPGFLEKLFF.

The chain links TRBV18 to TRBJ2-5; 7 nucleotides match TRBD2. The CDR3 is 18 residues long. Germline CDR1 is KGHSH and CDR2 is LQKENI. V gave up 2 bases and J gave up 4 bases; unmatched junction bases: 16. CDR3 in amino acids: CASSPIREGFTDRETQYF. The CDR3 DNA is TGTGCCAGCTCACCAATCAGGGAGGGTTTCACGGATCGAGAGACCCAGTACTTC.

The rearrangement uses TRBV29-1 and TRBJ2-7; 7 positions agree with TRBD2. CDR3 length equals 13 residues. The V and J ends lost 4 bases and 3 bases, in that order; junction bases with no gene match: 6. CDR1 and CDR2 (germline): SQVTM, ANQGSEA. CDR3 region: CSVGGGGLYEQYF. The CDR3 DNA follows: TGCAGCGTTGGCGGGGGAGGACTCTACGAGCAGTACTTC.

This chain connects TRBV3-1 (or the pseudogene TRBV3-2) to TRBJ2-1; 15 nucleotides match TRBD2. CDR1 is LGHDT and CDR2 is YNNKEL in the germline V gene (reference sequence). This CDR3 region has 17 residues. Unmatched junction bases numbered 9, after V lost 6 bases and J lost 6 bases. In nucleotides, the CDR3 is TGTGCCAGCAGAGGCGGGACTAGCGGGGGGAGGATCAATGAGCAGTTCTTC. It encodes CASRGGTSGGRINEQFF.

This clone was seen a single time. The J gene is TRBJ2-3, the V gene TRBV2, with a weak D call TRBD2 (5 bases). V shed 5 bases and J shed 1 base, with 13 bases lying between them. The CDR3 runs 15 residues. Per germline, CDR1 SNHLY and CDR2 FYNNEI. The CDR3 region has the DNA TGTGCCAGCAGTATCCTTGCGGGTGGCACAGATACGCAGTATTTT. Its translation is CASSILAGGTDTQYF.

The chain joins TRBV6-5 to TRBJ1-1; D ambiguous. The CDR3 is 15 amino acids. The V gene lost 2 bases and the J gene lost 5 bases, with 15 bases spanning the gap. Looked up from germline, CDR1 is MNHEY and CDR2 is SVGAGI. CDR3 amino acids: CASSYGSPSLTEAFF. The CDR3, as DNA: TGTGCCAGCAGTTACGGTTCGCCCAGTTTGACTGAAGCTTTCTTT.

This chain connects TRBV7-8 to TRBJ1-5, with 7 bases aligning to TRBD1. The V segment lost 5 bases and the J segment 0 bases; nucleotides outside the gene matches: 4. CDR1 and CDR2 from the germline V gene are SGHVS and FQNEAQ. The CDR3 sequence is 15 residues long. CDR3 residues: CASSHDRDSNQPQHF. The CDR3 DNA sequence: TGTGCCAGCAGCCACGACAGGGATAGCAATCAGCCCCAGCATTTT.

The CDR3 DNA follows: TGTGCCAGCAGCCAAAGTGGGAGGGCCAACGAGCAGTACTTC. Encoded protein: CASSQSGRANEQYF. This chain links TRBV3-1 (or the pseudogene TRBV3-2) with TRBJ2-7, with 7 bases identical to TRBD2. The germline CDR1 and CDR2 sequences are LGHDT and YNNKEL (reference sequence). V gave up 2 bases and J gave up 5 bases; unmatched junction bases: 6. This CDR3 is 14 amino acids long.

The chain combines TRBV28 with TRBJ1-1, with TRBD1 identical over 8 bases. J gave up 1 base and V 3 bases, and 7 bases lay outside the gene matches. This CDR3 has 16 amino acids. The germline gives CDR1 MDHEN, CDR2 SYDVKM. CDR3 protein: CASSFFVGQGNTEAFF. The CDR3 nucleotides read TGTGCCAGCAGTTTTTTCGTTGGACAGGGGAACACTGAAGCTTTCTTT.

The chain uses TRBV5-6 and TRBJ1-1; 8 bases are shared with TRBD1. The J segment lost 8 bases and the V segment lost 4 bases, leaving 19 bases of the junction unmatched. Germline CDR1 SGHDT, CDR2 YYEEEE. The CDR3 totals 17 residues. The CDR3 DNA follows: TGTGCCAGCAGCACCTTCTCCGGGACAGGTATCGTTAGGGAAGCTTTCTTT. It codes for CASSTFSGTGIVREAFF.